This T cell receptor beta chain is drawn from a study of OX40 agonist ivuxolimab in advanced cancers. Study outcomes and limitations: CD4+ and CD8+ T cells in blood underwent clonal expansion by week 6 at 0.1 to 3.0 mg/kg.

This table comes from immunoSEQ multiplex PCR, and its TCRdb copy is limited to in-frame clones, with some not included. The table shows 80,000 to 100,000 clones, with approximately 87% occurring only once. This CDR3 has 14 residues. V lost 4 bases to trimming and J lost 3 bases, with 10 bases between them. Germline CDR1 reads SGHTA; CDR2 reads FQGNSA. In its sample, this clone was seen once. Its matching antigen is unknown. The V and J genes are TRBV7-2 and TRBJ1-5, with D tentatively TRBD1 (6 bases). This clonotype originated in an adult with an advanced solid tumor such as melanoma, head and neck, liver or kidney cancer. Specimen: CD4+ or CD8+ T cells sorted from blood, collected in a trial of the OX40 agonist ivuxolimab. In DNA, the CDR3 is TGTGCCAGCAGCTCGCAGGGGCTCAATCAGCCCCAGCATTTT. This sequence encodes CASSSQGLNQPQHF.